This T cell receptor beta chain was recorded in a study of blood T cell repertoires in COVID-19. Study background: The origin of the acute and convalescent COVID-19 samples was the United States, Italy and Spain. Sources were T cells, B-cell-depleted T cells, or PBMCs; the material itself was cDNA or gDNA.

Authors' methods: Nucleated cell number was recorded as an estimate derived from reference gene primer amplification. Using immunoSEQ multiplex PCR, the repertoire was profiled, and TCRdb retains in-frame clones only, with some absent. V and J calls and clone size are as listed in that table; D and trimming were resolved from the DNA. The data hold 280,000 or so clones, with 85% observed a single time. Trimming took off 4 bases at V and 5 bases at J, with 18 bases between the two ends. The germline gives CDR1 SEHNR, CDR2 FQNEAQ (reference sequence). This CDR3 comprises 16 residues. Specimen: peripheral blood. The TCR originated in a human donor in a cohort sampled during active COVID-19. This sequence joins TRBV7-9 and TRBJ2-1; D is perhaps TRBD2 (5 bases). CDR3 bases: TGTGCCAGCAGCTCCCGGGTAGCGTCCACTCACAATGAGCAGTTCTTC. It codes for CASSSRVASTHNEQFF.